This entry lists 31 T cell receptor beta chains sequenced from one sample in a study of blood T cell repertoires in COVID-19. The protocol was immunoSEQ multiplex PCR, while the TCRdb copy is restricted to in-frame clones and leaves out a portion. The top ten hold 0.6% to 0.9% of the sample, which has approximately 210,000 clones, about 95% seen once. Sequenced: peripheral blood. Every receptor here comes from a man aged 25 to 45 with COVID-19, enrolled during active disease.

A single count supports this clone. The sample has other DNA sequences that encode this CDR3 too. This chain joins TRBV7-3 and TRBJ1-2; D is perhaps TRBD1 (6 bases). From germline, CDR1 is SGHTA and CDR2 FQGTGA. The CDR3 spans 13 residues. V was pared by 4 bases and J by 2 bases, with 8 bases between. CDR3 in DNA: TGTGCCAGCAGCTCGCAGGGGAACTATGGCTACACCTTC. It is translated as CASSSQGNYGYTF.

The chain is built from TRBV5-5 and TRBJ1-2, with TRBD1 identical over 9 bases. The V and J ends lost 4 bases and 4 bases, in that order; junction bases with no gene match: 5. Germline lookup yields CDR1 SGHKS and CDR2 YYEKEE (reference sequence). The CDR3 totals 14 residues. This chain's CDR3 is CASSPGGQGYGYTF. The CDR3, as DNA: TGTGCCAGCAGCCCCGGGGGACAGGGCTATGGCTACACCTTC.

V and J are TRBV2 and TRBJ2-3; 13 positions match TRBD2. Germline V gene lookup returns CDR1 SNHLY and CDR2 FYNNEI. The CDR3 has 14 amino acids. V was clipped by 5 bases and J by 6 bases; unmatched bases: 2. The chain's CDR3 is CASSTSGGADTQYF. DNA for the CDR3: TGTGCCAGCAGTACTAGCGGGGGGGCGGATACGCAGTATTTT.

In the case of this clone: A junction boundary mismatches the germline segment, possibly from a read error. The rearrangement uses TRBV6-6 and TRBJ1-4; D not resolved. This CDR3 comprises 11 residues. The V gene's germline CDR1 is MNHNY and CDR2 SVGAGI (reference sequence). The CDR3, as DNA: TGTGCCAGCAGTTACGGAGACTCTCCAACCTTT. Translated, it gives CASSYGDSPTF.

The chain carries TRBV30 and TRBJ1-2; 9 bases are a match to TRBD1. The germline CDR1 and CDR2 sequences are GTSNPN and SVGIG (reference sequence). The CDR3 is 13 amino acids. V lost 5 bases, J lost 6 bases, and 7 bases stayed unmatched. The CDR3 sequence is CAWVTGGSDGYTF. The CDR3 DNA reads as TGTGCCTGGGTGACAGGGGGAAGCGATGGCTACACCTTC. The whole variable domain, filled in from reference TRBV30 and TRBJ1-2, reads SQTIHQWPATLVQPVGSPLSLECTVEGTSNPNLYWYRQAAGRGLQLLFYSVGIGQISSEVPQNLSASRPQDRQFILSSKKLLLSDSGFYLCAWVTGGSDGYTFGSGTRLTVV.

The chain uses TRBV5-4 and TRBJ2-1; 7 nucleotides line up with TRBD1. V gave up 3 bases and J gave up 4 bases; unmatched junction bases: 7. Germline V gene lookup returns CDR1 SGHNT and CDR2 YYREEE (reference sequence). The CDR3 has 15 residues. The CDR3 DNA reads TGTGCCAGCAGCTCCAAAACAGGGGTATACAATGAGCAGTTCTTC. It translates to CASSSKTGVYNEQFF.

This clone has only a few counts. The chain combines TRBV19 with TRBJ2-7, with D possibly being TRBD1 (6 bases). CDR1 and CDR2 (germline): LNHDA, SQIVND (reference sequence). The CDR3 consists of 14 residues. Trimming removed 3 bases at V and 2 bases at J, with 11 bases between. CDR3 in DNA: TGTGCCAGTAGTATTTCAGGACAGACCTACGAGCAGTACTTC. Translating it yields CASSISGQTYEQYF.

The chain has TRBV9 and TRBJ2-2, with no clear D. This CDR3 comprises 15 residues. Germline V gene data show CDR1 as SGDLS and CDR2 as YYNGEE. With 0 bases removed from V and 6 bases from J, the gap between germline ends came to 12 bases. CDR3 residues: CASSVGSAESGELFF. In DNA, the CDR3 is TGTGCCAGCAGCGTAGGGAGCGCGGAGTCCGGGGAGCTGTTTTTT. Full variable domain (missing parts from reference TRBV9 and TRBJ2-2): DSGVTQTPKHLITATGQRVTLRCSPRSGDLSVYWYQQSLDQGLQFLIQYYNGEERAKGNILERFSAQQFPDLHSELNLSSLELGDSALYFCASSVGSAESGELFFGEGSRLTVL.

This sequence joins TRBV3-1 (or the pseudogene TRBV3-2) and TRBJ1-2; 8 bases are a match to TRBD1. Unmatched junction bases numbered 0, after V lost 1 base and J lost 2 bases. CDR3 length: 14 residues. Germline V gene lookup returns CDR1 LGHDT and CDR2 YNNKEL (reference sequence). The DNA for the CDR3 is TGTGCCAGCAGCCAAGGGACAGGGAACTATGGCTACACCTTC. Its protein is CASSQGTGNYGYTF.

This chain joins TRBV6-6 and TRBJ2-1, with 8 bases matching TRBD2. The CDR3 extends over 15 amino acids. J lost 4 bases, V lost 7 bases, and 9 bases had no gene match. Germline V gene sequence: CDR1 MNHNY, CDR2 SVGAGI (reference sequence). The CDR3 DNA reads as TGTGCCAGCATGCTGGTGGCGGGGGGTTACAATGAGCAGTTCTTC. As protein: CASMLVAGGYNEQFF.

The V call is TRBV19, the J call TRBJ2-7, with 9 bases aligning to TRBD2. With 5 bases clipped from V and 5 bases from J, the junction kept 4 bases outside the gene matches. Germline V lookup: CDR1 LNHDA, CDR2 SQIVND (reference sequence). The length of the CDR3 is 13 residues. CDR3 sequence reads: CASSGLAHDEQYF. The CDR3 DNA reads TGTGCCAGTAGTGGACTAGCGCACGACGAGCAGTACTTC.

CDR3: CASSKMLGGPSTDTQYF. CDR3 in DNA: TGTGCCAGCAGTAAGATGTTGGGCGGGCCTAGCACAGATACGCAGTATTTT. The chain uses TRBV27 and TRBJ2-3; a possible D gene is TRBD2 (5 bases). This CDR3 has 17 residues. V shed 5 bases and J shed 0 bases, with 18 bases lying between them. Germline V gene sequence: CDR1 MNHEY, CDR2 SMNVEV (reference sequence).

The chain carries TRBV6-1 and TRBJ1-2, with TRBD1 matching over 9 bases. CDR3 length: 14 amino acids. V gave up 5 bases and J gave up 2 bases; unmatched junction bases: 3. Germline CDR1 reads MNHNS; CDR2 reads SASEGT. In DNA, the CDR3 is TGTGCCAGCAGTATGACAGGGGGAAACTATGGCTACACCTTC. The encoded protein is CASSMTGGNYGYTF.

CDR3 loop: CASGLQGGVTEAFF. The CDR3 DNA is TGTGCTAGTGGTTTGCAGGGTGGGGTCACTGAAGCTTTCTTT. The V call is TRBV12-5, the J call TRBJ1-1, with D possibly being TRBD1 (5 bases). CDR1 is LGHNT, CDR2 FRNRAP, per germline. CDR3 length: 14 residues. V was shortened by 2 bases and J by 4 bases, with 11 bases between the two germline ends. The whole variable domain, filled in from reference TRBV12-5 and TRBJ1-1, reads DARVTQTPRHKVTEMGQEVTMRCQPILGHNTVFWYRQTMMQGLELLAYFRNRAPLDDSGMPKDRFSAEMPDATLATLKIQPSEPRDSAVYFCASGLQGGVTEAFFGQGTRLTVV.

This sequence joins TRBV2 and TRBJ2-1, with 11 bases aligning to TRBD2. V lost 11 bases, J lost 0 bases, and 6 bases stayed unmatched. The CDR3 spans 15 residues. Germline assignment: CDR1 SNHLY and CDR2 FYNNEI. The CDR3 spells CAGASGGFSYNEQFF. In nucleotides, the CDR3 is TGTGCCGGGGCTAGCGGGGGGTTCTCCTACAATGAGCAGTTCTTC.

The rearrangement joins TRBV3-1 (or the pseudogene TRBV3-2) to TRBJ2-2, with 7 bases fitting TRBD2. V shed 4 bases, J shed 5 bases, and the junction held 7 bases outside the gene matches. The CDR3 is 15 amino acids. Germline V gives CDR1 LGHDT, CDR2 YNNKEL (reference sequence). The CDR3 region has the DNA TGTGCCAGCAGCCTACGCGGGCGGGGGACCGGGGAGCTGTTTTTT. As protein: CASSLRGRGTGELFF.

The chain's CDR3 is CASSSSGGAADTQYF. The CDR3 DNA sequence: TGTGCCAGCAGCTCTAGCGGGGGGGCCGCAGATACGCAGTATTTT. This rearrangement joins TRBV11-1 to TRBJ2-3; TRBD2 aligns across 12 bases. The CDR3 sequence is 15 residues long. The J segment lost 4 bases and the V segment lost 4 bases, leaving 3 bases of the junction unmatched. Germline-derived CDR1 and CDR2 are SGHAT and FQDESV (reference sequence).

The chain carries TRBV5-4 and TRBJ2-7; 7 nucleotides match TRBD1. CDR1 is SGHNT and CDR2 is YYREEE in the germline V gene (reference sequence). The length of the CDR3 is 14 residues. V shed 0 bases and J 3 bases; nucleotides not matched to a gene: 3. The CDR3, as DNA: TGTGCCAGCAGCTTGGGACAGGGAAACTACGAGCAGTACTTC. This codes for CASSLGQGNYEQYF.

This chain connects TRBV28 to TRBJ1-5, with D possibly matching TRBD1 (6 bases). V lost 6 bases, J lost 7 bases, and 19 bases lay in between. This CDR3 spans 15 amino acids. Germline assignment: CDR1 MDHEN and CDR2 SYDVKM. The CDR3, as DNA: TGTGCCAGCAGACCACAGGGTCAAGGACACCAGCCCCAGCATTTT. Protein sequence: CASRPQGQGHQPQHF.

V is TRBV11-2 and J is TRBJ2-7, with 8 bases lining up with TRBD1. CDR1 SGHAT and CDR2 FQNNGV come from the germline V gene. This CDR3 comprises 15 residues. V shed 5 bases, J shed 3 bases, and the junction held 9 bases outside the gene matches. The CDR3 loop is CASSNIRDRLYEQYF. The CDR3 DNA follows: TGTGCCAGCAGCAATATCCGGGACAGGCTCTACGAGCAGTACTTC.

This chain joins TRBV15 and TRBJ1-2; a weak D match, TRBD1 (5 bases). The CDR3 covers 16 residues. V lost 0 bases, J lost 4 bases, and 15 bases lay in between. CDR1 is LNHNV, CDR2 YYDKDF, per germline (reference sequence). The CDR3 region is CATSRDHGREGYGYTF. DNA of the CDR3: TGTGCCACCAGCAGAGATCATGGCAGGGAGGGCTATGGCTACACCTTC.

The genes are TRBV6-5 and TRBJ1-6; D not certain. The CDR3 covers 13 residues. The germline gives CDR1 MNHEY, CDR2 SVGAGI. The V and J ends lost 5 bases and 7 bases respectively, with 9 bases between them. Here the CDR3 reads CASSRGSNSPLHF. In DNA, the CDR3 is TGTGCCAGCAGTCGAGGATCCAATTCACCCCTCCACTTT.

The chain joins TRBV6-1 to TRBJ1-5; 9 bases align to TRBD1. In germline, CDR1 is MNHNS, CDR2 SASEGT. The CDR3 contains 15 residues. Trimming removed 1 base from V and 4 bases from J; junction bases left unmatched: 2. The CDR3 nucleotides are TGTGCCAGCAGTGAAGGGGACAGGGTAAATCAGCCCCAGCATTTT. Its translation: CASSEGDRVNQPQHF.

The CDR3 DNA is TGTGCCAGCAGCGTCGCGGGGGGACCCCAAGAGACCCAGTACTTC. Residues: CASSVAGGPQETQYF. V is TRBV9 and J is TRBJ2-5, with 8 nucleotides matching TRBD2. Germline values: CDR1 SGDLS, CDR2 YYNGEE. The CDR3 totals 15 residues. Trimming removed 2 bases from V and 1 base from J; junction bases left unmatched: 4. Drawing the rest from reference TRBV9 and TRBJ2-5, the complete variable domain is DSGVTQTPKHLITATGQRVTLRCSPRSGDLSVYWYQQSLDQGLQFLIQYYNGEERAKGNILERFSAQQFPDLHSELNLSSLELGDSALYFCASSVAGGPQETQYFGPGTRLLVL.

The chain has TRBV7-9 and TRBJ1-4; D possibly corresponds to TRBD1 (6 bases). V lost 1 base and J 5 bases, leaving 17 bases between the germline ends. CDR1 SEHNR and CDR2 FQNEAQ come from the germline V gene (reference sequence). The CDR3 has 17 amino acids. The CDR3 nucleotides are TGTGCCAGCAGCTTAGTTCCTTACAGGGTCTGGAATGAAAAACTGTTTTTT. Translating it yields CASSLVPYRVWNEKLFF. The whole variable domain, filled in from reference TRBV7-9 and TRBJ1-4, reads DTGVSQNPRHKITKRGQNVTFRCDPISEHNRLYWYRQTLGQGPEFLTYFQNEAQLEKSRLLSDRFSAERPKGSFSTLEIQRTEQGDSAMYLCASSLVPYRVWNEKLFFGSGTQLSVL.

The chain links TRBV5-1 to TRBJ2-7; no reliable D call. Per germline, CDR1 SGHRS and CDR2 YFSETQ. With 4 bases removed from V and 4 bases from J, the gap between germline ends came to 21 bases. The CDR3 length is 16 residues. CDR3: CASSPLAGSNFYEQYF. As DNA, the CDR3 is TGCGCCAGCAGCCCCTTGGCAGGATCGAATTTTTACGAGCAGTACTTC. The variable domain in full, with the rest retrieved from reference TRBV5-1 and TRBJ2-7, is KAGVTQTPRYLIKTRGQQVTLSCSPISGHRSVSWYQQTPGQGLQFLFEYFSETQRNKGNFPGRFSGRQFSNSRSEMNVSTLELGDSALYLCASSPLAGSNFYEQYFGPGTRLTVT.

The chain links TRBV18 to TRBJ2-5, with a possible D match to TRBD1 (7 bases). V was pared by 3 bases and J by 5 bases, with 13 bases between. There are 14 residues in the CDR3. CDR1 and CDR2 (germline): KGHSH, LQKENI. The CDR3 bases are TGTGCCAGCTCACCTTCAGGGGGGTCGGAGACCCAGTACTTC. It codes for CASSPSGGSETQYF.

The CDR3 coding sequence is TGTGCCAGTAGTATACAGGGGGCGGACCATTCACCCCTCCACTTT. Its protein is CASSIQGADHSPLHF. This rearrangement joins TRBV19 to TRBJ1-6; 8 bases line up with TRBD1. Germline V gene sequence: CDR1 LNHDA, CDR2 SQIVND (reference sequence). CDR3 length: 15 amino acids. V lost 2 bases and J lost 8; bases outside the gene matches: 5.

V usage is TRBV7-9 and J usage is TRBJ1-1; 9 bases agree with TRBD1. CDR1 is SEHNR and CDR2 is FQNEAQ in the germline V gene (reference sequence). The CDR3 contains 16 residues. V lost 4 bases, J lost 4 bases, and 10 bases stayed unmatched. CDR3 sequence: CASSSHLGTGLTEAFF. The DNA for the CDR3 is TGTGCCAGCAGCTCCCACCTCGGGACAGGGCTCACTGAAGCTTTCTTT.

The rearrangement links TRBV7-2 to TRBJ1-3; D is possibly TRBD1 (6 bases). Per the germline V gene, CDR1 is SGHTA and CDR2 is FQGNSA. V shed 4 bases and J shed 4 bases, with 17 bases lying between them. The CDR3 is made up of 16 amino acids. The CDR3 DNA is TGTGCCAGCAGCTCGGGACACGCCGGGACGGGAAACACCATATATTTT. Its translation: CASSSGHAGTGNTIYF.

This chain connects TRBV3-1 (or the pseudogene TRBV3-2) to TRBJ1-4, with D possibly being TRBD1 (5 bases). This CDR3 contains 17 residues. With 3 bases removed from V and 0 bases from J, the gap between germline ends came to 14 bases. CDR1 is LGHDT and CDR2 is YNNKEL in the germline V gene (reference sequence). The CDR3 sequence is CASSQGQGGTTNEKLFF. The CDR3 DNA follows: TGTGCCAGCAGCCAGGGGCAGGGAGGAACAACTAATGAAAAACTGTTTTTT.